The sequence of this TCR beta chain was determined in a study of T cells in Graves' hyperthyroidism and ophthalmopathy. From RNA transcripts, TCR beta CDR3 regions were amplified. When the TCR CDR3 underwent first-round RT-PCR, the HTBI primer set was used. A single record per CDR3 protein comes from TCRdb applying MiXCR to the multiplex PCR reads. The sample includes 500,000 to 650,000 distinct CDR3 sequences, about 14% of them seen just once. This clonotype was found many times. This clonotype was sampled from a woman aged 40 to 49 with Graves' hyperthyroidism. The material sequenced was blood.

This CDR3 is CASRALAGGRTGELFF. The CDR3 DNA reads TGTGCCAGCAGGGCGCTAGCGGGAGGACGCACCGGGGAGCTGTTTTTT. The gene calls are TRBV28 and TRBJ2-2; 11 nucleotides agree with TRBD2. The CDR3 is made up of 16 amino acids. The V gene's germline CDR1 is MDHEN and CDR2 SYDVKM. V gave up 6 bases and J gave up 4 bases; unmatched junction bases: 7.